These T cell receptor beta chains were read from a single sample in a study of T-cell reconstitution after alpha-beta-depleted transplantation in children. TCRdb re-called the PCR reads with MiXCR, one entry per CDR3 protein. Here the sample spans nearly 400,000 distinct CDR3 sequences, around 20% being singletons. The material sequenced was PBMCs from the stem cell graft donor, taken from the stem cell graft. Every receptor here comes from a human donor who donated a stem cell graft to a child with acute myeloid leukemia. Both conserved end residues are part of each CDR3. D genes are given only for firm matches. Clone size is stated in some rows and not others, as once, few, many or a class when expanded.

size: -; V: TRBV4-2; D: -; J: TRBJ1-1; DNA: TGTGCCAGCAGCCAAGATGGACTTACGAACACTGAAGCTTTCTTT; CDR3: CASSQDGLTNTEAFF
size: many; V: TRBV12-3/TRBV12-4; D: TRBD1; J: TRBJ1-1; DNA: TGTGCCAGCAGTGACAGGGGCGCTGAAGCTTTCTTT; CDR3: CASSDRGAEAFF
size: -; V: TRBV6-1; D: -; J: TRBJ2-6; DNA: TGTGCCAGCAGTGGACAAAACTGGGCCAACGTCCTGACTTTC; CDR3: CASSGQNWANVLTF
size: -; V: TRBV29-1; D: -; J: TRBJ2-1; DNA: TGCAGCGTTGAGGGGGAGATGGCCTACAATGAGCAGTTCTTC; CDR3: CSVEGEMAYNEQFF
size: few; V: TRBV2; D: TRBD2; J: TRBJ2-3; DNA: TGTGCCAGCAGAGAAACGACTAGCGGGATAACGCAGTATTTT; CDR3: CASRETTSGITQYF
size: once; V: TRBV11-2; D: -; J: TRBJ2-1; DNA: TGTGCCAGCAGTATGTTTAATGAGCAGTTCTTC; CDR3: CASSMFNEQFF
size: few; V: TRBV27; D: TRBD2; J: TRBJ2-1; DNA: TGTGCCAGCAGTTTATTGGCGGGGACTAGCGGGAAATACAATGAGCAGTTCTTC; CDR3: CASSLLAGTSGKYNEQFF
size: -; V: TRBV20-1; D: TRBD1; J: TRBJ2-1; DNA: TGCAGTGTCGAGAACAGGGGGCGCAACAATGAGCAGTTCTTC; CDR3: CSVENRGRNNEQFF
size: -; V: TRBV12-3/TRBV12-4; D: -; J: TRBJ2-3; DNA: TGTGCCAGCAGTTTTACAGATACTAGCACAGATACGCAGTATTTT; CDR3: CASSFTDTSTDTQYF
size: many; V: TRBV15; D: -; J: TRBJ1-1; DNA: TGTGCCACCAGCAGAGATAAGGGGATTGCTGAAGCTTTCTTT; CDR3: CATSRDKGIAEAFF
size: many; V: TRBV5-1; D: -; J: TRBJ2-7; DNA: TGCGCCAGCAGCTTAGAAGGGGACTACGAGCAGTACTTC; CDR3: CASSLEGDYEQYF
size: -; V: TRBV12-3/TRBV12-4; D: TRBD1; J: TRBJ1-1; DNA: TGTGCCAGCAGTTTAGGGTACAGGGGCACTGAAGCTTTCTTT; CDR3: CASSLGYRGTEAFF
size: few; V: TRBV10-3; D: -; J: TRBJ2-7; DNA: TGTGCCATCAGTGACAGGCAGGACGCCTGGGAGCAGTACTTC; CDR3: CAISDRQDAWEQYF
size: -; V: TRBV7-9; D: -; J: TRBJ2-7; DNA: TGTGCCAGCAGTGACTACCACGAGCAGTACTTC; CDR3: CASSDYHEQYF
size: few; V: TRBV10-3; D: TRBD1; J: TRBJ2-2; DNA: TGTGCCATCAGGGGACAGGGGTCCGGGGAGCTGTTTTTT; CDR3: CAIRGQGSGELFF
size: many; V: TRBV6-1; D: TRBD2; J: TRBJ2-7; DNA: TGTGCCAGCAGTCCACTAGCGGAGGCTAAATACGAGCAGTACTTC; CDR3: CASSPLAEAKYEQYF
size: -; V: TRBV25-1; D: TRBD2; J: TRBJ2-1; DNA: TGTGCCAGCAGTGGGACTAGCGGGAGGGCCTTACATGAGCAGTTCTTC; CDR3: CASSGTSGRALHEQFF
size: few; V: TRBV6-5; D: TRBD1; J: TRBJ2-4; DNA: TGTGCCAGCAGTTTCTTCGGACAGGTGGAAAACATTCAGTACTTC; CDR3: CASSFFGQVENIQYF